This T cell receptor beta chain was recorded in a study of identical twins. Unique molecular identifiers were present on cDNA, and template switching added a universal primer site. TCRdb reanalysed the 5' RACE reads using MiXCR and keeps one entry per CDR3 protein. The table shows 1.5 million or so distinct CDR3 sequences, with about 32% occurring only once. Overall study findings and caveats: Cord blood's abundant beta clonotypes had fewer insertions, unlike memory repertoires.

Regarding this clonotype: Its antigen remains unknown.

The clonotype was recovered from a newborn girl in good health. The sequenced material came from cord blood.

CDR3 amino acids: CSATGLVNYGYTF. CDR3 nucleotides: TGCAGTGCTACGGGACTCGTTAACTATGGCTACACCTTC. This chain connects TRBV20-1 to TRBJ1-2; tentative D call: TRBD1 (5 bases). From germline, CDR1 is DFQATT and CDR2 SNEGSKA (reference sequence). This CDR3 comprises 13 residues. The germline V and J ends were trimmed by 4 bases and 1 base, with 10 bases remaining between them.